This T cell receptor beta chain was identified during a study of identical twins (dated by TCRdb to the mid-2010s). Looking at the study overall: To test whether fetal clonotypes persist, this study deep-sequenced TCR alpha and beta repertoires from monozygotic twins, from unrelated adults of various ages, and from cord blood. To rule out contamination, replicate twin experiments were performed at different times with different library preparation protocols. Overall study outcomes, separate from this receptor: Out-of-frame TCR alpha sequences shared between twins showed an excess of low generation-probability sequences compared with coincidental sharing between unrelated individuals. Abundant cord blood beta clonotypes had fewer insertions, young adult naive repertoires showed a similar but weaker trend, and memory repertoires showed no such trend. Zero-insertion analyses could be partly confounded by invariant T cells such as MAIT and iNKT, although diverse VJ usage argued against such confounding for most clonotypes. Conclusions relied on cross-sectional statistical analysis, since the same donors could not be followed over many years. In monozygotic twins, out-of-frame TCR alpha sharing was systematically underestimated by recombination models, although the models agreed with sharing between unrelated individuals. Excess twin sharing in beta out-of-frame sequences was weaker because fewer shared sequences lowered the signal-to-noise ratio.

Every donor in the study was a healthy Caucasian. The researchers also sequenced three unrelated adults who were not twins: a male aged 18 to 29, a male aged 50 to 59, and a female aged 50 to 59. Miltenyi CD45RO+ enrichment and human naive T-cell isolation kits were used to isolate memory (CD45RO+) and naive T cells from PBMC. Library generation was performed with 5' RACE. Sequenced on an Illumina HiSeq 2000. A universal primer binding site was introduced by template switching, and a unique molecular identifier was present in the final cDNA, enabling accurate counting of TCR cDNA molecules. First-strand cDNA for TCR alpha and beta chains was synthesized from specific primers in the conserved constant-segment region. To control for contamination, every cDNA library carried two barcodes: a SMART-Mk sample barcode plus Illumina barcodes. TruSeq adapter sequences and Illumina sample barcodes were added in two successive PCR steps. TCR alpha and beta cDNA libraries were sequenced on the Illumina HiSeq platform with custom primers. The published analysis was carried out like this. MiGEC processed the raw reads to extract unique molecular identifiers, while MiXCR was used to determine the CDR3 positions. Recombination models were inferred per individual with the repgenHMM and IGoR tools using an EM algorithm. Shared clonotype analysis was performed with the tcR package in R, normalizing sharing by the product of cloneset sizes. To study raw recombination without the effects of thymic and clonal selection, out-of-frame nonproductive sequences were analyzed. In-frame beta chains were kept once TCRdb had trimmed the public reads at Q25 with fastp and called clones with MiXCR. Identical CDR3 protein sequences are pooled into one entry, listed with their most common genes and DNA. The V and J calls come from TCRdb's annotation, not from the publication. For this sample there are a few hundred thousand distinct CDR3 sequences; around 18% appear just once. The ten largest clones capture roughly 12% of the sample.

Clipping removes 5 bases from V and 1 base from J, with 5 as the unmatched junction base count. The germline V gene encodes CDR1 LNHDA and CDR2 SQIVND (reference sequence). The CDR3 measures 16 amino acids from cysteine to phenylalanine. The CDR3 DNA has 48 bases and is translated from base 1. With respect to this clonotype: The antigen this receptor binds is unknown. No base quality values were provided; no much bigger clone lies one nucleotide off.

Sequenced: naive T cells sorted from blood. The cell subset or site label here, explained by the study, means: cells isolated with a human naive T-cell isolation kit. This TCR derives from a man between 50 and 59 years old in good health. This receptor chain uses TRBV19 and TRBJ2-6; TRBD1 agrees with 7 junctional bases. The DNA is TGTGCCAGTAGTCGACAGGGAAGGTCTGGGGCCAACGTCCTGACTTTC. It encodes CASSRQGRSGANVLTF.